The T cell receptor (beta chain) under discussion was sequenced for a study of T-cell reconstitution after alpha-beta-depleted transplantation in children (TCRdb year 2016). Turning to the overall study: Using TCR repertoire profiling, the study followed T-cell immune reconstitution in a quantitative way in children after TCRalphabeta/CD19-depleted allogeneic hematopoietic cell transplantation. Overall study results and their limits: In some patients, the high TCRbeta diversity seen at day 60 was put down to recipient T cells and intrathymic progenitors that had survived conditioning. Hyperexpanded clone frequencies declined over subsequent months; after one year, T-cell counts and TCRbeta diversity were mostly attributed to newly produced T cells. About two months after transplant, the apparently early recovery of alphabetaT-cell counts reportedly depended on just several hundred clones that had expanded rapidly and came from non-depleted graft cells.

The treatment or condition label corresponds to: allogeneic hematopoietic cell transplantation with graft depleted of TCRalphabeta T cells and CD19 B cells. The children who served as transplant recipients had been given grafts of TCRalphabeta/CD19-depleted allogeneic hematopoietic cells. Germline trimming amounts to 2 bases on V and 1 base on J, with 3 as the count of junction bases outside the gene matches. In the germline V gene, CDR1 corresponds to SGHTA and CDR2 to FQGTGA. Inclusive of the bounding cysteine and phenylalanine, the CDR3 is 16 residues long. Only the CDR3 part of the read is kept: 48 bases, read in frame from the first base. To prepare the library, PCR was applied. Sequencing was performed on an Illumina HiSeq 2500. TCR library preparation used molecular barcoding, with unique molecular identifiers applied to normalize quantification of the TCRbeta repertoire. TCRdb trimmed public reads at Q25 via fastp, called clones via MiXCR and kept in-frame beta chains. Each record represents a unique CDR3 protein, reported with the most common genes and DNA among its rows. The sample includes about 250,000 distinct CDR3 sequences, with roughly a quarter observed a single time. Of the sample, 4% to 5.5% falls within the top ten clones.

In the case of this clonotype: No cognate antigen has been identified for it. No base quality values were provided; no much bigger clone lies one nucleotide off.

This clonotype was sampled from a female patient aged 2 to 10 who had a stem cell transplant for congenital amegakaryocytic thrombocytopenia, so the T cells may come from the graft donor. Sequencing was performed on PBMCs, mostly from graft donor cells, taken 360 days after TCRalphabeta/CD19-depleted stem cell transplant. The chain was built from TRBV7-3 and TRBJ2-3; 10 bases in the junction line up with TRBD2. The DNA reads as follows: TGTGCCAGCAGCTTATCGAGCGGGAGGGGCACAGATACGCAGTATTTT. This codes for CASSLSSGRGTDTQYF.